These 29 T cell receptor beta chains originate from one sample sequenced in a study of radiotherapy plus CTLA-4 blockade in lung cancer (dated by TCRdb to 2017 to 2018). The protocol used for the library was the immunoSEQ multiplex PCR assay. TCRdb re-hosts the immuneACCESS table, in-frame sequences only. Its copies lack some clones; in the studies checked, an unresolved V gene accounts for under half of them, and the cause for the rest is not known. This sample holds approximately 52,000 clones; roughly 77% were observed only once. Approximately 2.5% of the sample is held by the ten biggest clonotypes. The starting material was peripheral blood, obtained from a patient treated with radiotherapy plus ipilimumab. The receptor set was obtained from a human donor with non-small cell lung cancer whose response to radiotherapy plus ipilimumab could not be evaluated.

The V call is TRBV28, the J call TRBJ2-3; no clear D. The V end was cut by 6 bases, the J end by 8 bases, with 18 bases between. Germline CDR1 is MDHEN and CDR2 is SYDVKM. The CDR3 is 14 residues long. The CDR3 region is CASSKDIGPRTQYF. The CDR3 DNA sequence: TGTGCCAGCAGCAAAGACATCGGCCCGCGTACGCAGTATTTT.

The gene calls are TRBV29-1 and TRBJ1-1; 7 bases match TRBD1. The CDR3 is 12 residues long. V was clipped by 4 bases and J by 3 bases; unmatched bases: 2. Germline loops: CDR1 SQVTM, CDR2 ANQGSEA. The DNA of the CDR3 is TGCAGCGTTGGACAGGGTTACACTGAAGCTTTCTTT. It encodes CSVGQGYTEAFF.

The rearrangement joins TRBV7-3 to TRBJ2-7, with D maybe TRBD1 (6 bases). The CDR3 loop spans 14 amino acids. Germline lookup yields CDR1 SGHTA and CDR2 FQGTGA. V was cut by 3 bases and J by 5 bases, with 14 bases left in between. The CDR3 loop is CASSFRGIYDEQYF. The DNA for the CDR3 is TGTGCCAGCAGCTTTAGGGGGATCTACGACGAGCAGTACTTC.

V and J are TRBV11-2 and TRBJ2-1; 8 bases line up with TRBD1. Per the germline V gene, CDR1 is SGHAT and CDR2 is FQNNGV. V shed 5 bases, J shed 7 bases, and the junction held 1 base outside the gene matches. The CDR3 is made up of 12 amino acids. Here the CDR3 reads CASSTGGNEQFF. Written as DNA, the CDR3 is TGTGCCAGCAGCACAGGGGGGAATGAGCAGTTCTTC.

This clone was picked up a small number of times. Written as DNA, the CDR3 is TGTGCCAGTAGTATTAGAGGACAGGGAAACCCCTACGAGCAGTACTTC. Amino acids: CASSIRGQGNPYEQYF. The chain employs TRBV19 and TRBJ2-7; 8 bases map to TRBD1. The CDR3 sequence is 16 residues long. J lost 2 bases, V lost 3 bases, and 9 bases had no gene match. The germline CDR1 and CDR2 sequences are LNHDA and SQIVND (reference sequence). Looking up the rest from reference TRBV19 and TRBJ2-7 gives the full variable domain: DGGITQSPKYLFRKEGQNVTLSCEQNLNHDAMYWYRQDPGQGLRLIYYSQIVNDFQKGDIAEGYSVSREKKESFPLTVTSAQKNPTAFYLCASSIRGQGNPYEQYFGPGTRLTVT.

The chain has TRBV4-2 and TRBJ2-7, with no clear D. The CDR3 is made up of 13 amino acids. Germline loops: CDR1 LGHNA, CDR2 YNFKEQ. V gave up 2 bases and J gave up 6 bases, with 11 bases separating them. CDR3 sequence (DNA): TGTGCCAGCAGCCAACGGCAGGCTGGCGAGCAGTACTTC. Encoded protein: CASSQRQAGEQYF.

The rearrangement links TRBV28 to TRBJ2-3; D perhaps matches TRBD2 (6 bases). In germline, CDR1 is MDHEN, CDR2 SYDVKM. V was cut by 7 bases and J by 5 bases, with 16 bases left in between. This CDR3 is 14 amino acids long. The CDR3 DNA reads TGTGCCAGCATGGGGACTCCTTTTGGAGATACGCAGTATTTT. It codes for CASMGTPFGDTQYF.

The chain combines TRBV2 with TRBJ2-5; 15 bases match TRBD2. V was clipped by 6 bases and J by 4 bases; unmatched bases: 6. The CDR3 sequence is 16 residues long. Germline CDR1 SNHLY, CDR2 FYNNEI. CDR3 DNA: TGTGCCAGCAGGAGGGGACTAGCGGGAGGTGGAGAGACCCAGTACTTC. Translating it yields CASRRGLAGGGETQYF.

This clone appeared once. This sequence joins TRBV6-1 and TRBJ1-1, with D possibly being TRBD1 (6 bases). Germline loops: CDR1 MNHNS, CDR2 SASEGT. Trimming pared 5 bases from V and 7 bases from J, leaving 11 bases between. There are 12 residues in the CDR3. In DNA, the CDR3 is TGTGCCAGCAGTAACAGGGCTGGTGAAGCTTTCTTT. It encodes CASSNRAGEAFF.

The chain couples TRBV30 to TRBJ2-3, with D perhaps TRBD1 (6 bases). The CDR3 runs 12 residues. V was trimmed by 8 bases and J by 5 bases, leaving 14 bases between them. The V gene's germline CDR1 is GTSNPN and CDR2 SVGIG (reference sequence). In DNA form, the CDR3 reads TGTGCCGGGGACAATTTCAGAGATACGCAGTATTTT. This translates into CAGDNFRDTQYF.

The rearrangement links TRBV5-4 to TRBJ2-6; D is uncertain. The CDR3 has 14 amino acids. V dropped 7 bases and J dropped 4 bases, with 12 bases sitting between them. Germline assignment: CDR1 SGHNT and CDR2 YYREEE (reference sequence). The CDR3 DNA reads as TGTGCCAGCGATGATCTTCGGGGGGCCAACGTCCTGACTTTC. Protein product: CASDDLRGANVLTF.

The V and J genes are TRBV18 and TRBJ2-7, with 7 nucleotides matching TRBD1. Per the germline V gene, CDR1 is KGHSH and CDR2 is LQKENI. CDR3 length: 14 residues. J gave up 7 bases and V 2 bases, and 8 bases lay outside the gene matches. CDR3 loop: CASSPSGQEGEQYF. The CDR3 DNA reads as TGTGCCAGCTCACCATCAGGACAGGAAGGGGAGCAGTACTTC.

V usage is TRBV19 and J usage is TRBJ2-5, with a tentative D call TRBD2 (6 bases). The CDR3 totals 15 residues. The germline gives CDR1 LNHDA, CDR2 SQIVND (reference sequence). V was clipped by 1 base and J by 7 bases, with 16 bases between them. The CDR3 sequence is CASSIGGTGRWTQYF. For the CDR3, the DNA is TGTGCCAGTAGTATAGGAGGGACTGGCCGTTGGACCCAGTACTTC.

This clone has just a few counts. The chain couples TRBV28 to TRBJ2-2, with 10 nucleotides matching TRBD2. Germline CDR1 and CDR2: MDHEN and SYDVKM. The CDR3 loop spans 17 amino acids. V shed 8 bases and J 3 bases; nucleotides not matched to a gene: 12. In DNA, the CDR3 is TGTGCCAGCGCCGCCATAGAAAGCGGGAGGGACACCGGGGAGCTGTTTTTT. Translation: CASAAIESGRDTGELFF.

The rearrangement uses TRBV19 and TRBJ1-5; no firm D call. This CDR3 contains 16 residues. CDR1 and CDR2 (germline): LNHDA, SQIVND (reference sequence). The germline V and J ends were trimmed by 6 bases and 3 bases, with 18 bases remaining between them. CDR3 DNA: TGTGCCAGTAGGGCAATAATCAATGACTTCAATCAGCCCCAGCATTTT. Translated, it gives CASRAIINDFNQPQHF.

Worth noting for this clone: A junction end diverges from the germline sequence, so it may reflect a read error. The genes are TRBV15 and TRBJ2-7, with TRBD1 identical over 11 bases. The CDR3 loop spans 15 amino acids. Germline values: CDR1 LNHNV, CDR2 YYDKDF (reference sequence). This CDR3 is CATSGTGGQRYGQYF. The CDR3 nucleotides are TGTGCCACCAGCGGGACAGGGGGTCAGCGATACGGGCAGTACTTC.

J is TRBJ1-5 and V is TRBV27; 8 nucleotides align to TRBD1. This CDR3 comprises 15 residues. V lost 6 bases to trimming and J lost 4 bases; unmatched junction nucleotides: 8. Germline CDR1 MNHEY, CDR2 SMNVEV (reference sequence). The CDR3 nucleotides are TGTGCCAGCAGCTCCAGGGGGCTGGGTAATCAGCCCCAGCATTTT. Amino acids: CASSSRGLGNQPQHF.

The V and J genes are TRBV7-2 and TRBJ1-4; 9 bases are a match to TRBD1. Germline CDR1 SGHTA, CDR2 FQGNSA. This CDR3 spans 14 amino acids. Unmatched junction bases numbered 5, after V lost 4 bases and J lost 8 bases. The chain's CDR3 is CASSSRTGDEKLFF. The CDR3 DNA reads TGTGCCAGCAGCTCACGGACAGGGGACGAAAAACTGTTTTTT.

This clone was seen just once. The V and J genes are TRBV7-9 and TRBJ1-4; D ambiguous. CDR3 length: 14 residues. Germline lookup yields CDR1 SEHNR and CDR2 FQNEAQ (reference sequence). Between the trimmed V and J ends, which lost 2 bases and 8 bases, there was a span of 12 bases. The DNA for the CDR3 is TGTGCCAGCAGCTTAAGGGCAGCGGAAGAAAAACTGTTTTTT. This gives the protein CASSLRAAEEKLFF.

Only one count was recorded for this clone. V and J are TRBV6-5 and TRBJ1-3; D remains unclear. The V end was cut by 0 bases, the J end by 0 bases, with 3 bases between. There are 14 residues in the CDR3. Per the germline V gene, CDR1 is MNHEY and CDR2 is SVGAGI. As DNA, the CDR3 is TGTGCCAGCAGTTACTCGGCCTCTGGAAACACCATATATTTT. Residues: CASSYSASGNTIYF.

This clone was counted a few times. The rearrangement uses TRBV27 and TRBJ2-7; a possible D gene is TRBD1 (6 bases). The V gene's germline CDR1 is MNHEY and CDR2 SMNVEV (reference sequence). This CDR3 contains 13 residues. Between the trimmed V and J ends, which lost 1 base and 6 bases, there was a span of 10 bases. The CDR3 DNA reads as TGTGCCAGCAGTTTATTGAGCAGGGGCGAGCAGTACTTC. Translated: CASSLLSRGEQYF.

Note on this clone: Germline and junction disagree at one end, which may indicate a read error. The chain couples TRBV14 to TRBJ2-7; 10 bases fit TRBD2. CDR3 size: 13 residues. Germline CDR1 SGHDN, CDR2 FVKESK. The chain's CDR3 is CASSQDTSGTTYF. The CDR3, as DNA: TGTGCCAGCAGCCAAGACACTAGCGGGACAACTTATTTC.

The gene calls are TRBV5-4 and TRBJ2-1; D perhaps matches TRBD2 (6 bases). The CDR3 extends over 17 amino acids. V was shortened by 0 bases and J by 0 bases, with 13 bases between the two germline ends. CDR1 is SGHNT and CDR2 is YYREEE in the germline V gene (reference sequence). Here the CDR3 DNA reads TGTGCCAGCAGCTTGGGCGGGGCGCTAAGCTCCTACAATGAGCAGTTCTTC. Translation gives CASSLGGALSSYNEQFF.

The chain is built from TRBV7-3 and TRBJ2-2, with a possible D match to TRBD2 (5 bases). V shed 5 bases and J shed 4 bases, with 11 bases lying between them. The CDR3 consists of 14 residues. Germline lookup yields CDR1 SGHTA and CDR2 FQGTGA. As DNA, the CDR3 is TGTGCCAGCAGCCGAGGGTCGGGCACCGGGGAGCTGTTTTTT. Its protein product is CASSRGSGTGELFF.

This clone was counted only a few times. The V and J genes are TRBV19 and TRBJ1-4; D is undetermined. CDR3 length: 17 residues. Trimming cost V 5 bases and J 3 bases, with 19 bases left between them. Per the germline V gene, CDR1 is LNHDA and CDR2 is SQIVND (reference sequence). CDR3 bases: TGTGCCAGTAGTGCCGTCCTAAATGGTGCCGCTAATGAAAAACTGTTTTTT. It encodes CASSAVLNGAANEKLFF.

This chain links TRBV7-2 with TRBJ1-2, with a weak D call TRBD1 (6 bases). CDR1 is SGHTA and CDR2 is FQGNSA in the germline V gene. The CDR3 length is 15 residues. V lost 5 bases to trimming and J lost 1 base, with 14 bases between them. The CDR3 is CASSRQTGVNYGYTF. DNA for the CDR3: TGTGCCAGCAGCAGACAGACAGGAGTTAACTATGGCTACACCTTC.

This chain joins TRBV13 and TRBJ2-3, with D possibly matching TRBD2 (6 bases). From germline, CDR1 is PRHDT and CDR2 FYEKMQ (reference sequence). Trimming pared 5 bases from V and 2 bases from J, leaving 17 bases between. There are 16 residues in the CDR3. The chain's CDR3 is CASSSEGRNYTDTQYF. The CDR3 DNA reads TGTGCCAGCAGCAGTGAGGGGAGGAACTACACAGATACGCAGTATTTT.

This clone was recorded a few times. This chain uses TRBV25-1 with TRBJ2-2; D is ambiguous. The CDR3 has 13 amino acids. The ends were cut back, 7 bases at V and 1 base at J, with 7 bases in the middle. In germline, CDR1 is MGHDK, CDR2 SYGVNS. CDR3 region: CASTRQNTGELFF. CDR3 in DNA: TGTGCCAGCACCCGACAGAACACCGGGGAGCTGTTTTTT. The full variable domain, rest sourced from reference TRBV25-1 and TRBJ2-2, is EADIYQTPRYLVIGTGKKITLECSQTMGHDKMYWYQQDPGMELHLIHYSYGVNSTEKGDLSSESTVSRIRTEHFPLTLESARPSHTSQYLCASTRQNTGELFFGEGSRLTVL.

This clone was detected once. The rearrangement uses TRBV7-9 and TRBJ2-1; 15 bases line up with TRBD2. The junction had 6 bases not matched to a gene; V was cut back by 4 bases and J by 8 bases. This CDR3 has 16 amino acids. Germline CDR1 is SEHNR and CDR2 is FQNEAQ (reference sequence). In DNA, the CDR3 is TGTGCCAGCAGCTCAGGGACTAGCGGGAGGATGTATGAGCAGTTCTTC. Encoded protein: CASSSGTSGRMYEQFF. The full variable domain, in which reference TRBV7-9 and TRBJ2-1 provide the parts outside the CDR3, is DTGVSQNPRHKITKRGQNVTFRCDPISEHNRLYWYRQTLGQGPEFLTYFQNEAQLEKSRLLSDRFSAERPKGSFSTLEIQRTEQGDSAMYLCASSSGTSGRMYEQFFGPGTRLTVL.